Each of the 16 T cell receptor beta chains below was sequenced from the same sample in a study of OX40 agonist ivuxolimab in advanced cancers. Assay used: immunoSEQ multiplex PCR; TCRdb lists only in-frame clones, some missing. The data contain roughly 28,000 clones, roughly 85% of them seen just once; the ten biggest clones take up approximately 12%. The sample was CD4+ or CD8+ T cells sorted from blood, taken in a trial of the OX40 agonist ivuxolimab. These TCRs come from an adult with an advanced solid tumor such as melanoma, head and neck, liver or kidney cancer.

The chain couples TRBV20-1 to TRBJ1-1; no definite D call. CDR3 length: 11 residues. Deletions cut 6 bases from V and 5 bases from J, with 10 bases between. Germline values: CDR1 DFQATT, CDR2 SNEGSKA (reference sequence). The CDR3 bases are TGCAGTGCCTATCGGGGAACTGAAGCTTTCTTT. Translating it yields CSAYRGTEAFF.

The chain has TRBV19 and TRBJ1-4; D perhaps matches TRBD1 (5 bases). Trimming removed 6 bases from V and 4 bases from J, with 15 bases in between. CDR1 is LNHDA and CDR2 is SQIVND in the germline V gene (reference sequence). The CDR3 is 15 amino acids. DNA for the CDR3: TGTGCCAGTAGCCGGGGAGGGGTCGGTAATGAAAAACTGTTTTTT. Its translation: CASSRGGVGNEKLFF.

This clone was detected only once. The genes are TRBV5-4 and TRBJ1-2; 7 bases agree with TRBD1. After removal of 4 bases from V and 7 bases from J, the junction contained 4 bases not matched to a gene. CDR3 length: 12 amino acids. Germline V CDR1 and CDR2: SGHNT, YYREEE (reference sequence). CDR3 sequence (DNA): TGTGCCAGCAGCCCTGACAGGGCTGGCTACACCTTC. This gives the protein CASSPDRAGYTF.

There are a few counts of this clone. This chain connects TRBV9 to TRBJ2-7; 13 bases fit TRBD2. V lost 4 bases to trimming and J lost 7 bases; unmatched junction nucleotides: 8. The CDR3 totals 15 residues. The germline V gene encodes CDR1 SGDLS and CDR2 YYNGEE. For the CDR3, the DNA is TGTGCCAGCAGCACAGGGACTAGCGGGGCGAGGGAGCAGTACTTC. Translation: CASSTGTSGAREQYF. Looking up the rest from reference TRBV9 and TRBJ2-7 gives the full variable domain: DSGVTQTPKHLITATGQRVTLRCSPRSGDLSVYWYQQSLDQGLQFLIQYYNGEERAKGNILERFSAQQFPDLHSELNLSSLELGDSALYFCASSTGTSGAREQYFGPGTRLTVT.

This CDR3 is CASRSGGLTEAFF. Here the CDR3 DNA reads TGTGCCAGCAGGAGCGGAGGGTTGACTGAAGCTTTCTTT. The genes are TRBV25-1 and TRBJ1-1; no clear D gene. Germline lookup yields CDR1 MGHDK and CDR2 SYGVNS. CDR3 length equals 13 residues. Trimming removed 6 bases from V and 5 bases from J, with 13 bases in between.

The genes are TRBV7-2 and TRBJ2-7; 8 bases align to TRBD1. The CDR3 totals 13 residues. Germline CDR1 reads SGHTA; CDR2 reads FQGNSA. V was clipped by 5 bases and J by 5 bases; unmatched bases: 5. As DNA, the CDR3 is TGTGCCAGCAGCCCCTGGACAGGGAACGAGCAGTACTTC. Its translation is CASSPWTGNEQYF.

J is TRBJ1-2 and V is TRBV5-1, with 7 bases identical to TRBD1. CDR3 length: 14 amino acids. Germline assignment: CDR1 SGHRS and CDR2 YFSETQ. J lost 6 bases, V lost 4 bases, and 9 bases had no gene match. CDR3 residues: CASSVDTGDNGYTF. The DNA for the CDR3 is TGCGCCAGCAGCGTTGACACAGGGGATAATGGCTACACCTTC.

J is TRBJ2-2 and V is TRBV7-6, with TRBD2 matching over 7 bases. Germline CDR1 is SGHVS and CDR2 is FNYEAQ. Trimming at V came to 6 bases and at J to 1 base, leaving 5 bases not matched to a gene. This CDR3 is 15 amino acids long. The CDR3 DNA reads TGTGCCAGCAGACCAGCGGGGAAGAACACCGGGGAGCTGTTTTTT. This gives the protein CASRPAGKNTGELFF.

This clone appeared once. CDR3 sequence (DNA): TGTGCCAGCAGTTTAGGTACCGGGGAGCTGTTTTTT. Its translation is CASSLGTGELFF. V and J are TRBV6-5 and TRBJ2-2; D remains ambiguous. CDR3 length: 12 amino acids. CDR1 is MNHEY and CDR2 is SVGAGI in the germline V gene. With 4 bases removed from V and 5 bases from J, the gap between germline ends came to 5 bases.

The table lists this clone with a count of one. The chain is built from TRBV5-1 and TRBJ1-5; 9 bases are shared with TRBD1. Trimming took 0 bases from V and 4 from J; bases not matched to a gene: 2. CDR1 SGHRS and CDR2 YFSETQ come from the germline V gene. This CDR3 region has 15 residues. CDR3 in amino acids: CASSLGQGENQPQHF. The CDR3, as DNA: TGCGCCAGCAGCTTGGGACAGGGGGAAAATCAGCCCCAGCATTTT. The variable domain in full, with the rest retrieved from reference TRBV5-1 and TRBJ1-5, is KAGVTQTPRYLIKTRGQQVTLSCSPISGHRSVSWYQQTPGQGLQFLFEYFSETQRNKGNFPGRFSGRQFSNSRSEMNVSTLELGDSALYLCASSLGQGENQPQHFGDGTRLSIL.

The chain combines TRBV2 with TRBJ2-5; 11 nucleotides match TRBD2. Per the germline V gene, CDR1 is SNHLY and CDR2 is FYNNEI. CDR3 length equals 17 residues. Germline trimming cut 4 bases from V and 0 bases from J; bases unmatched to any gene: 7. CDR3 bases: TGTGCCAGCAGTGCGCATAGCGGGGGGGCCGACCAAGAGACCCAGTACTTC. Residues: CASSAHSGGADQETQYF.

The rearrangement joins TRBV4-1 to TRBJ2-7; no clear D gene. The CDR3 is 13 residues long. CDR1 and CDR2 (germline): MGHRA, YSYEKL. Trimming stripped 0 bases from V and 4 bases from J, with 7 bases between. In DNA form, the CDR3 reads TGCGCCAGCAGCCAAGATTACCCATACGAGCAGTACTTC. This sequence encodes CASSQDYPYEQYF.

The CDR3 spells CASKYLFGTGATNYGYTF. The CDR3 DNA follows: TGTGCCAGCAAGTACCTCTTCGGGACAGGGGCGACCAACTATGGCTACACCTTC. J is TRBJ1-2 and V is TRBV13, with TRBD1 identical over 10 bases. The V segment lost 7 bases and the J segment 2 bases; nucleotides outside the gene matches: 16. This CDR3 is 18 amino acids long. In germline, CDR1 is PRHDT, CDR2 FYEKMQ (reference sequence).

This clone was counted only a few times. The J gene is TRBJ1-2, the V gene TRBV5-4, with 7 bases matching TRBD1. The germline gives CDR1 SGHNT, CDR2 YYREEE (reference sequence). CDR3 length equals 13 residues. The V segment lost 4 bases and the J segment 5 bases; nucleotides outside the gene matches: 5. The CDR3 sequence is CASSQTGLYGYTF. The CDR3, as DNA: TGTGCCAGCAGCCAGACAGGGTTGTATGGCTACACCTTC.

The chain is built from TRBV19 and TRBJ1-3; D uncertain. Trimming took 2 bases from V and 4 from J, leaving 12 bases between them. Germline CDR1 and CDR2: LNHDA and SQIVND (reference sequence). The CDR3 runs to 15 residues. As DNA, the CDR3 is TGTGCCAGTAGTATAACCACGGGATCCGGAAACACCATATATTTT. Translation: CASSITTGSGNTIYF.

This sequence joins TRBV7-9 and TRBJ1-2; D possibly corresponds to TRBD1 (6 bases). The CDR3 is made up of 14 amino acids. Germline lookup yields CDR1 SEHNR and CDR2 FQNEAQ (reference sequence). V was clipped by 1 base and J by 8 bases, with 14 bases between them. The CDR3 region has the DNA TGTGCCAGCAGCTTAGTTGGGGGGGCTAACGGCTACACCTTC. It translates to CASSLVGGANGYTF.